The following is a TCR beta chain sequence with its context. This entry is derived from a study of blood T cell repertoires in COVID-19. Overall study context: Spain, Italy and the United States supplied samples that represented acute and convalescent COVID-19. Nucleic acid was either cDNA or gDNA, and it came from T cells, B-cell-depleted T cells, or PBMCs.

Recruited during active infection, patients (from Seattle) were subsequently followed longitudinally. Germline V CDR1 and CDR2: LNHNV, YYDKDF (reference sequence). Trimming shortened V by 1 base and J by 8 bases, and 14 bases separated the two germline ends. The CDR3 is made up of 15 amino acids. Only in-frame clones appear in the TCRdb table, and some are missing; sequencing was by immunoSEQ multiplex PCR. Of under 200,000 clones listed, about 85% are singletons. This sequence joins TRBV15 and TRBJ1-4; the D is unclear. This clonotype originated in a woman in her 50s with COVID-19, enrolled during active disease. The specimen was peripheral blood. The CDR3 sequence: CATSRVRGTGEKLFF. CDR3 DNA: TGTGCCACCAGCAGAGTTCGGGGAACCGGAGAAAAACTGTTTTTT.